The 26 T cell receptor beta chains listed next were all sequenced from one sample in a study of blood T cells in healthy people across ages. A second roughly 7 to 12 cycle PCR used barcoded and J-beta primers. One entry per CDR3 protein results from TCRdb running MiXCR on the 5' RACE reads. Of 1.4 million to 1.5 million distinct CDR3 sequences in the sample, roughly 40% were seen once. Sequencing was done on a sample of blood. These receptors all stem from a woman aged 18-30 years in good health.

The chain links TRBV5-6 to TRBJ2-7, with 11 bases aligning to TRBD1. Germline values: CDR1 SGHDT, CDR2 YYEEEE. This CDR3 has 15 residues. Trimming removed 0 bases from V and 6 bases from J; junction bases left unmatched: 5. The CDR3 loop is CASSLGLGTGGEQYF. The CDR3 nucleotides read TGTGCCAGCAGCTTGGGACTCGGGACAGGGGGCGAGCAGTACTTC.

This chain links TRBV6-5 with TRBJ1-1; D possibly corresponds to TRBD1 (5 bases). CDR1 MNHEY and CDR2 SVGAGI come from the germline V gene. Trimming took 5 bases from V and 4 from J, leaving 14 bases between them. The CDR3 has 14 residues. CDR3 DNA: TGTGCCAGCAGTATTCAGGGTGGTGGCACTGAAGCTTTCTTT. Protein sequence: CASSIQGGGTEAFF.

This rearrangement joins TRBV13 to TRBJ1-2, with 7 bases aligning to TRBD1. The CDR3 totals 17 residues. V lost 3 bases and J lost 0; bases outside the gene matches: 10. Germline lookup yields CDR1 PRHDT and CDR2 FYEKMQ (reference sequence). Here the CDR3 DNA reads TGTGCCAGCAGCTTTCGGACAGGTAGAGCCCCTAACTATGGCTACACCTTC. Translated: CASSFRTGRAPNYGYTF.

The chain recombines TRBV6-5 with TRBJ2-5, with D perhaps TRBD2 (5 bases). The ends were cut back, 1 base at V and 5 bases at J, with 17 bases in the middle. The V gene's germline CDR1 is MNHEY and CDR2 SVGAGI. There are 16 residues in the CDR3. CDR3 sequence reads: CASSYWGRDIGETQYF. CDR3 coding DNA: TGTGCCAGCAGTTACTGGGGTCGGGATATAGGGGAGACCCAGTACTTC.

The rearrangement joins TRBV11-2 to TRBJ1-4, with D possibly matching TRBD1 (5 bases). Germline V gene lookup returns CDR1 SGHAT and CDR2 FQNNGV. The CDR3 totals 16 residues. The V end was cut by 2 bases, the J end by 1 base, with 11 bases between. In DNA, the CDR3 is TGTGCCAGCAGCTTAAAGTGGGACGGAACTAATGAAAAACTGTTTTTT. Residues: CASSLKWDGTNEKLFF.

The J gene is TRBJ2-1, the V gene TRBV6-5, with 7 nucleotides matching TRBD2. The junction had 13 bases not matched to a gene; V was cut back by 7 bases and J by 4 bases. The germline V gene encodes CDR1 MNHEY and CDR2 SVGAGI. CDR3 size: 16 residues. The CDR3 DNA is TGTGCCAGCAAACCGCGCGGGATGGGAGGGTACAATGAGCAGTTCTTC. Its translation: CASKPRGMGGYNEQFF.

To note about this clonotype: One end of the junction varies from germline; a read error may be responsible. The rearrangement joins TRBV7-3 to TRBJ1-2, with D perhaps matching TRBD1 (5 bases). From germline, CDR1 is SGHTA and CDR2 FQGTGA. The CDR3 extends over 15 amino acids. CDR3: CQQLNVGTDGSGYTF. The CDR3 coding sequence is TGCCAGCAGCTTAACGTCGGGACGGATGGTAGTGGCTACACCTTC.

CDR3 sequence: CASRRDSLTDTQYF. Here the CDR3 DNA reads TGCGCCAGCCGCCGGGACAGCCTCACAGATACGCAGTATTTT. This chain joins TRBV5-1 and TRBJ2-3, with 7 bases fitting TRBD1. The germline V gene encodes CDR1 SGHRS and CDR2 YFSETQ. Trimming took 7 bases from V and 2 from J; bases not matched to a gene: 7. This CDR3 has 14 residues.

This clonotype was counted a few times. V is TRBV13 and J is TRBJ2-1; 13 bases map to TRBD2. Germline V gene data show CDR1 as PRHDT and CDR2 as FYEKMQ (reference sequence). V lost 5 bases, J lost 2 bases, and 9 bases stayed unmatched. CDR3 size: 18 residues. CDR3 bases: TGTGCCAGCAGCCCCCGACTAGCGGGGGGCAAGACCTACAATGAGCAGTTCTTC. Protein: CASSPRLAGGKTYNEQFF.

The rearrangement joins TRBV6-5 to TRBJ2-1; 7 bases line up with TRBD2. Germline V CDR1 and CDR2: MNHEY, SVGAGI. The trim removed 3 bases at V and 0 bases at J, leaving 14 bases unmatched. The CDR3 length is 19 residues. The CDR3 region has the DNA TGTGCCAGCAGTTATCACCGGGAGGCGGGTTCCTACTCCTACAATGAGCAGTTCTTC. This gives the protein CASSYHREAGSYSYNEQFF.

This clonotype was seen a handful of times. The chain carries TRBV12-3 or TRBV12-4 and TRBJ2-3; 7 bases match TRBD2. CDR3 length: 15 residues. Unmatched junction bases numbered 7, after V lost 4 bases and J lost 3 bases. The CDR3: CASSSAGSRTDTQYF. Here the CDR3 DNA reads TGTGCCAGCAGTTCAGCGGGATCAAGGACAGATACGCAGTATTTT.

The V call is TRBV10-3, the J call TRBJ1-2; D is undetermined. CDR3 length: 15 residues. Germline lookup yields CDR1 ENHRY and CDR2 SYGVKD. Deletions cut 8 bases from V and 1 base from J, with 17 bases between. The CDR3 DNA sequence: TGTGCCATCTCTCGCGACCCTAAACTTAACTATGGCTACACCTTC. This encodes CAISRDPKLNYGYTF.

The CDR3 nucleotides read TGTGCTAGTGGGTTAGGACGGGGTGCGTACAATGAGCAGTTCTTC. It translates to CASGLGRGAYNEQFF. The V and J genes are TRBV12-5 and TRBJ2-1, with D possibly matching TRBD2 (5 bases). CDR1 and CDR2 (germline): LGHNT, FRNRAP. The germline V and J ends were trimmed by 6 bases and 4 bases, with 16 bases remaining between them. CDR3 length: 15 residues.

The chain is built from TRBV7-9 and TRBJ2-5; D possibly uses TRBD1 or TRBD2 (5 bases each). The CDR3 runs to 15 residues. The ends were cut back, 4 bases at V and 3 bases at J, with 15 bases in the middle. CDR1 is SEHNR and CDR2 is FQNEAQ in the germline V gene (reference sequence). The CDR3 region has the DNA TGTGCCAGCAGCTCATCGGGGACGTTGAAAGAGACCCAGTACTTC. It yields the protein CASSSSGTLKETQYF. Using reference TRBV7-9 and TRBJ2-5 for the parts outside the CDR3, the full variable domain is DTGVSQNPRHKITKRGQNVTFRCDPISEHNRLYWYRQTLGQGPEFLTYFQNEAQLEKSRLLSDRFSAERPKGSFSTLEIQRTEQGDSAMYLCASSSSGTLKETQYFGPGTRLLVL.

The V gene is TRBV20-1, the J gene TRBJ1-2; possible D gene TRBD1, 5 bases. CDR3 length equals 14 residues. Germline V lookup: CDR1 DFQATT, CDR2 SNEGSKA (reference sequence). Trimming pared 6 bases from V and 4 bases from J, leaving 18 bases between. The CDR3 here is CSAIVDRDVYGYTF. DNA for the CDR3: TGCAGTGCAATTGTCGACAGAGACGTCTATGGCTACACCTTC.

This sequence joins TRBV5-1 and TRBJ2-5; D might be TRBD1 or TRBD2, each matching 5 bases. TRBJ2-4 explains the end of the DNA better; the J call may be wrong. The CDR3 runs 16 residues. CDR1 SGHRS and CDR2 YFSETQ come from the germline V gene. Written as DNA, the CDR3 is TGCGCCAGCAGCTTGGGGGGGTTCGACTTCAAAAACATTCAGTACTTC. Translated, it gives CASSLGGFDFKNIQYF.

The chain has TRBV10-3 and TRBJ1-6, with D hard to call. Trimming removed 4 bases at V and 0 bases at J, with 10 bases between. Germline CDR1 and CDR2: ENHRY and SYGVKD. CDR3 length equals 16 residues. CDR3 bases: TGTGCCATCAGTGTAGACCGCAACTCCTATAATTCACCCCTCCACTTT. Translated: CAISVDRNSYNSPLHF.

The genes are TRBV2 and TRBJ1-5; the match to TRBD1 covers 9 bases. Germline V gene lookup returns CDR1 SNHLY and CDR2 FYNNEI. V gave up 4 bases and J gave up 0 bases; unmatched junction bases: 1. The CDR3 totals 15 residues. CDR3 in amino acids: CASSGDRDSNQPQHF. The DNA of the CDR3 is TGTGCCAGCAGTGGGGACAGGGATAGCAATCAGCCCCAGCATTTT. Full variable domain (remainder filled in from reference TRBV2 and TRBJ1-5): EPEVTQTPSHQVTQMGQEVILRCVPISNHLYFYWYRQILGQKVEFLVSFYNNEISEKSEIFDDQFSVERPDGSNFTLKIRSTKLEDSAMYFCASSGDRDSNQPQHFGDGTRLSIL.

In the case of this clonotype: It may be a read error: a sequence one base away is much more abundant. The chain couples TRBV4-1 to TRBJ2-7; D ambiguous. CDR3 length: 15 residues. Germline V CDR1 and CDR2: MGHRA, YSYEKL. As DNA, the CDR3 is TGCGCCGGCAGCCAAGTGCTTGATAGCTCCTACGAGCAGTACTTC. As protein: CAGSQVLDSSYEQYF.

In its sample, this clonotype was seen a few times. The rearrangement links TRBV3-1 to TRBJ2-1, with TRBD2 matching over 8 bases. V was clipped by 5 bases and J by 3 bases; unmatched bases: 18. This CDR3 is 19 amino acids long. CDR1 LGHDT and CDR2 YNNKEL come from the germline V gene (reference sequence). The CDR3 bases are TGTGCCAGCAGCAATGGACTAGCCCGGGAGGAGGGGGTCTACAATGAGCAGTTCTTC. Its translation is CASSNGLAREEGVYNEQFF.

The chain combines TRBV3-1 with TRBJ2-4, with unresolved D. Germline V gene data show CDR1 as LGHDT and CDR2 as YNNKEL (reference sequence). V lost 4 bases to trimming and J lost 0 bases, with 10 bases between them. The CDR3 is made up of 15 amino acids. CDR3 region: CASSPKMIAKNIQYF. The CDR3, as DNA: TGTGCCAGCAGCCCCAAAATGATAGCCAAAAACATTCAGTACTTC.

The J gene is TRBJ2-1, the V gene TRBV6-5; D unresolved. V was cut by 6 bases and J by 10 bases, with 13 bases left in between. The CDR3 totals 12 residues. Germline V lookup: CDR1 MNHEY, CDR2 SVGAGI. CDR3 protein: CASRRKGLEQFF. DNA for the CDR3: TGTGCCAGCAGGAGAAAGGGCTTGGAGCAGTTCTTC.

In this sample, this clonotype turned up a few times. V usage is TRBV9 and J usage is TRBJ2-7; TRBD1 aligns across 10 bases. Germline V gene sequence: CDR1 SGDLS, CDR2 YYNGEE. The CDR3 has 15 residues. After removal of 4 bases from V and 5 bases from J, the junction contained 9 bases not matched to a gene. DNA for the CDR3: TGTGCCAGCAGCCCACACCGACAGGGGGCCAACGAGCAGTACTTC. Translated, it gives CASSPHRQGANEQYF.

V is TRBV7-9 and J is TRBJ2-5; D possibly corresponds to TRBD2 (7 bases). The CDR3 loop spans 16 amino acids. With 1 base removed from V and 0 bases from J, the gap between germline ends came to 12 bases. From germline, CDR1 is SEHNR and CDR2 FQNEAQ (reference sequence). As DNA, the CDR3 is TGTGCCAGCAGCTTAGGCGTCGGGGGGCACCAAGAGACCCAGTACTTC. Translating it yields CASSLGVGGHQETQYF.

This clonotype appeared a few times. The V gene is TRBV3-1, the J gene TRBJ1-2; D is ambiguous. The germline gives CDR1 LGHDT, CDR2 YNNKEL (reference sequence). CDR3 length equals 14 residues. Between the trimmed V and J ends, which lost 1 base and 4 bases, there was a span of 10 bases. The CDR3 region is CASSQGTQGYGYTF. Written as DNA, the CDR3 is TGTGCCAGCAGCCAAGGGACCCAAGGCTATGGCTACACCTTC.

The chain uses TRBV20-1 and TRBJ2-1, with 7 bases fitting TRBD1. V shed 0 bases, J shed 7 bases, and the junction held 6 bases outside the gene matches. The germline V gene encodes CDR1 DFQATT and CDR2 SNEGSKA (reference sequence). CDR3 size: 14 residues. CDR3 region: CSARDEGTANEQFF. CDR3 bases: TGCAGTGCTAGAGATGAAGGGACAGCTAATGAGCAGTTCTTC.